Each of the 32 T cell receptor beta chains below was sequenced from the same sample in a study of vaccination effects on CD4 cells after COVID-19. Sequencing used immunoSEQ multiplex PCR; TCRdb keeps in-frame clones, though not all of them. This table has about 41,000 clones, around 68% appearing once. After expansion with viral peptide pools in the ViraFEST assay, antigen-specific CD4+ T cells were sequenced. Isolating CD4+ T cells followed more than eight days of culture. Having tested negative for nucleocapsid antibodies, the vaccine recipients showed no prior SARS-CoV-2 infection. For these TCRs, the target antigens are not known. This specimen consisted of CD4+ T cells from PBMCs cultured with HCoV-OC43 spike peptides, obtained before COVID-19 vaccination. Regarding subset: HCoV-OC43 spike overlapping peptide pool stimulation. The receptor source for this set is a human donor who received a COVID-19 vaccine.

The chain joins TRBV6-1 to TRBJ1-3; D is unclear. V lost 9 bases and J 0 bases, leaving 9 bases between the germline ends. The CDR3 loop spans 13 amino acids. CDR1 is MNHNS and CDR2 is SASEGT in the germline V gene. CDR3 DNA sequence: TGTGCCAGTAACCGGGACTCTGGAAACACCATATATTTT. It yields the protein CASNRDSGNTIYF.

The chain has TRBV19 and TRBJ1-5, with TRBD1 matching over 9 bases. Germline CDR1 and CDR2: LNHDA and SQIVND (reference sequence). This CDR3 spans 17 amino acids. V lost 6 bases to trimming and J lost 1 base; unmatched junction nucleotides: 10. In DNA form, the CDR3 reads TGTGCCAGTAGGGTCGAGACAGGGGGATTCAGCAATCAGCCCCAGCATTTT. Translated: CASRVETGGFSNQPQHF. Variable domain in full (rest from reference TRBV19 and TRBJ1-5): DGGITQSPKYLFRKEGQNVTLSCEQNLNHDAMYWYRQDPGQGLRLIYYSQIVNDFQKGDIAEGYSVSREKKESFPLTVTSAQKNPTAFYLCASRVETGGFSNQPQHFGDGTRLSIL.

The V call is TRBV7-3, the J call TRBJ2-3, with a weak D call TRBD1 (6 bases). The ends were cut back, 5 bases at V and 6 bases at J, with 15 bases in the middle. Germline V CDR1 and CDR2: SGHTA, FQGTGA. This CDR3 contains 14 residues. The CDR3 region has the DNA TGTGCCAGCAGCCAGGGGACCGCCGGGGATACGCAGTATTTT. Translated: CASSQGTAGDTQYF.

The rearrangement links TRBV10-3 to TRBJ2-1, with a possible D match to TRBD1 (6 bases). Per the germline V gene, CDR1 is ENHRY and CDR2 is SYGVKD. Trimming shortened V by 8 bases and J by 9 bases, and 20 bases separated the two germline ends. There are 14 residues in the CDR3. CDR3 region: CAISTGPALGEQFF. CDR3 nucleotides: TGTGCCATCTCGACAGGTCCTGCGTTGGGTGAGCAGTTCTTC.

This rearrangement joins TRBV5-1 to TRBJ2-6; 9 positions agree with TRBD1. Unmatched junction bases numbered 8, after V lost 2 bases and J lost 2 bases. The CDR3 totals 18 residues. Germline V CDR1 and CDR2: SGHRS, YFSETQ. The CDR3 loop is CASSFLTGGAAGANVLTF. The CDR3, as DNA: TGCGCCAGCAGCTTTTTAACAGGGGGCGCTGCTGGGGCCAACGTCCTGACTTTC.

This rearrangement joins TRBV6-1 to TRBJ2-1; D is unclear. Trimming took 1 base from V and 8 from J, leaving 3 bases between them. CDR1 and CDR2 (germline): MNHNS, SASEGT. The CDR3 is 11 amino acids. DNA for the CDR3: TGTGCCAGCAGTGAAGTCTATGAGCAGTTCTTC. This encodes CASSEVYEQFF.

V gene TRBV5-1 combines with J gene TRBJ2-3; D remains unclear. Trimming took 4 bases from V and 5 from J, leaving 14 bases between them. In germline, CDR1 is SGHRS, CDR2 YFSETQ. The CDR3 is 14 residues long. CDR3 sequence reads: CASSTQPWVDTQYF. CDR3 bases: TGCGCCAGCAGCACCCAACCCTGGGTAGATACGCAGTATTTT.

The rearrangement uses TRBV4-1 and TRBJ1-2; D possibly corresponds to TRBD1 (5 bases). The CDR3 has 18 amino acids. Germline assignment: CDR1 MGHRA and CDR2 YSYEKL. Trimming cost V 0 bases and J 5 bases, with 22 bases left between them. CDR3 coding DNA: TGCGCCAGCAGCCAAGATCGGTTGTGGGCCAGGGAAGGATATGGCTACACCTTC. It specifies CASSQDRLWAREGYGYTF.

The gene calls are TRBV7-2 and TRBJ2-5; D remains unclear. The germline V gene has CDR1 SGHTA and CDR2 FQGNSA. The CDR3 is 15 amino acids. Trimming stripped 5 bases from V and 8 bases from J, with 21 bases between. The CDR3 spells CASSLEKPGLGTQYF. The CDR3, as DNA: TGTGCCAGCAGCCTTGAAAAACCCGGCTTGGGAACCCAGTACTTC.

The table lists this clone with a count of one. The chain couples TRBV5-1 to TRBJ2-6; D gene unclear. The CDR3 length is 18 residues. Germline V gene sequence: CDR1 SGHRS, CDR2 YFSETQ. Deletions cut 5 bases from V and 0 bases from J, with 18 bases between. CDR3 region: CASRDPATATSGANVLTF. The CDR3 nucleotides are TGCGCCAGCAGGGACCCCGCGACCGCCACCTCTGGGGCCAACGTCCTGACTTTC.

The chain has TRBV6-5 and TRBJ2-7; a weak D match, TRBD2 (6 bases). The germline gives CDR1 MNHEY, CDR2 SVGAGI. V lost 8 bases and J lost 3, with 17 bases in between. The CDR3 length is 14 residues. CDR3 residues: CASHGQGGIYEQYF. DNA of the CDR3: TGTGCCAGCCACGGGCAGGGCGGGATCTACGAGCAGTACTTC.

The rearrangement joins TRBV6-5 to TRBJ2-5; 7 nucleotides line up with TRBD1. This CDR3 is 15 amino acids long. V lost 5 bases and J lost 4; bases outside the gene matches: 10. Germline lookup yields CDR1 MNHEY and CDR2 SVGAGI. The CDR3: CASSLQTGFLETQYF. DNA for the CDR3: TGTGCCAGCAGTCTTCAGACAGGGTTTTTAGAGACCCAGTACTTC.

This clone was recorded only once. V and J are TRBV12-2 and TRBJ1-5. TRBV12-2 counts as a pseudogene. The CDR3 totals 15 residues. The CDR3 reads CARRIRGVHLQPQHF. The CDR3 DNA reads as TGTGCAAGGCGAATACGAGGGGTCCACCTTCAGCCCCAGCATTTT.

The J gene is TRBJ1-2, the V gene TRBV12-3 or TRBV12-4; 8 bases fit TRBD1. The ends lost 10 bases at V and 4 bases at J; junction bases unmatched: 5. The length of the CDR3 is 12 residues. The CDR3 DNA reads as TGTGCCATCCCGGACAGGGCCTATGGCTACACCTTC. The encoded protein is CAIPDRAYGYTF.

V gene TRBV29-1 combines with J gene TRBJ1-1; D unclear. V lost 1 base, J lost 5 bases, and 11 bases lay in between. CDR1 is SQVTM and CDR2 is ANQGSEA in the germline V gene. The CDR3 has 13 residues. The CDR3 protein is CSVEGWGGTEAFF. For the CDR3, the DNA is TGCAGCGTTGAAGGCTGGGGTGGGACTGAAGCTTTCTTT. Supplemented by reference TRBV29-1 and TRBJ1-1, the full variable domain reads SAVISQKPSRDICQRGTSLTIQCQVDSQVTMMFWYRQQPGQSLTLIATANQGSEATYESGFVIDKFPISRPNLTFSTLTVSNMSPEDSSIYLCSVEGWGGTEAFFGQGTRLTVV.

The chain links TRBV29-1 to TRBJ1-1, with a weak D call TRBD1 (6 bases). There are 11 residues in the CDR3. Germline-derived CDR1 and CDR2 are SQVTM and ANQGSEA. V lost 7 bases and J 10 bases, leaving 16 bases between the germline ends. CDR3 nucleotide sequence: TGCAGCGCCTCTGGGACATTGAGAGCTTTCTTT. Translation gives CSASGTLRAFF.

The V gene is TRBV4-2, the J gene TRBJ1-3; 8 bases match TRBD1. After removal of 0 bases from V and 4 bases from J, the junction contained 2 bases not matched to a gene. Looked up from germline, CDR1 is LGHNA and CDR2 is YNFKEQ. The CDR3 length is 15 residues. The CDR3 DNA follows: TGTGCCAGCAGCCAAGAGACAGGGGCGGGAAACACCATATATTTT. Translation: CASSQETGAGNTIYF.

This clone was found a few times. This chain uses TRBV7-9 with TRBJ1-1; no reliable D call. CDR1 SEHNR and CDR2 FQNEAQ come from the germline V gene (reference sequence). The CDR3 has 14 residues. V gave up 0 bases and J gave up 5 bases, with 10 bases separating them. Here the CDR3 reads CASSLAAGRTEAFF. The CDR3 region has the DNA TGTGCCAGCAGCTTAGCCGCCGGGCGGACTGAAGCTTTCTTT.

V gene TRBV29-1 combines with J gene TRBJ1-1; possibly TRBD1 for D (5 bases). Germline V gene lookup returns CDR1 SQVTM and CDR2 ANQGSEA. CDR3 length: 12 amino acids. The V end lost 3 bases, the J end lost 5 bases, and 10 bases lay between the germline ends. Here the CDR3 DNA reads TGCAGCGTTGATAACCAGGGTACTGAAGCTTTCTTT. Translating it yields CSVDNQGTEAFF.

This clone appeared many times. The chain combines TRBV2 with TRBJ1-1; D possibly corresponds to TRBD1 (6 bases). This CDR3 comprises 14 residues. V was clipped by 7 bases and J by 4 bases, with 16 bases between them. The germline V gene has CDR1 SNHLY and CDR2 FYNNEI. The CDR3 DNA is TGTGCCAGCACCACGGGGGGGGCGGGCACTGAAGCTTTCTTT. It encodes CASTTGGAGTEAFF.

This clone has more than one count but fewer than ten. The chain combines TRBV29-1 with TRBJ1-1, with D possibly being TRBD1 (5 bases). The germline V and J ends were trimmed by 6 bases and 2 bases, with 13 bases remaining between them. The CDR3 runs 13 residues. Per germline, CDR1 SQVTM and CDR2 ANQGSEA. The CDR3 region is CSVALGANTEAFF. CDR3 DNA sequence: TGCAGCGTAGCCCTCGGGGCCAACACTGAAGCTTTCTTT.

The CDR3 sequence is CASSALRPGPQETQYF. The CDR3 DNA reads as TGCGCCAGCAGCGCACTCCGCCCGGGCCCCCAAGAGACCCAGTACTTC. This chain joins TRBV5-1 and TRBJ2-5; D gene uncertain. Germline CDR1 and CDR2: SGHRS and YFSETQ. V was shortened by 4 bases and J by 1 base, with 17 bases between the two germline ends. This CDR3 is built from 16 residues.

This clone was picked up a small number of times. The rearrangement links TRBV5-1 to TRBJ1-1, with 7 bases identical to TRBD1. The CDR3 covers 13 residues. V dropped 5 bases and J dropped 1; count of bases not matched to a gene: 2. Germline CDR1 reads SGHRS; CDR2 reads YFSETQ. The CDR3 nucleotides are TGCGCCAGCAGTCGACAGGGGAACACTGAAGCTTTCTTT. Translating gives CASSRQGNTEAFF.

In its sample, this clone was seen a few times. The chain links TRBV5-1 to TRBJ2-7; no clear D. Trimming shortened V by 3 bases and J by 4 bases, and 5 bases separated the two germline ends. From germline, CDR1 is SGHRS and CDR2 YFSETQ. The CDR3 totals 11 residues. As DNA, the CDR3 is TGCGCCAGCAGCTCTCAATACGAGCAGTACTTC. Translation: CASSSQYEQYF.

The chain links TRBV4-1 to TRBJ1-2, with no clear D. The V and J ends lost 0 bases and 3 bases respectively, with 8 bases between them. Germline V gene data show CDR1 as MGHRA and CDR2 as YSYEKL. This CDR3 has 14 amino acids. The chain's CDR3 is CASSQEAGYYGYTF. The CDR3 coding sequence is TGCGCCAGCAGCCAAGAGGCGGGGTACTATGGCTACACCTTC.

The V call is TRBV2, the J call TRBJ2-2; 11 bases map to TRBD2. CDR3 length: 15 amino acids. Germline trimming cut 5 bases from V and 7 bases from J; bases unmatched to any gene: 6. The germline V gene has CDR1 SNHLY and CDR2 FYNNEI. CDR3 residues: CASSYSGREVGELFF. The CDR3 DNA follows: TGTGCCAGCAGTTATAGCGGGAGGGAGGTCGGGGAGCTGTTTTTT.

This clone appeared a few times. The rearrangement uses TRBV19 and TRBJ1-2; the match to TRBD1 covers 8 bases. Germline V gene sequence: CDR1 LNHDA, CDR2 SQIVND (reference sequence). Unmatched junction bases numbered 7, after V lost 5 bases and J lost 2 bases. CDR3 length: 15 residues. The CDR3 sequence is CASSSTGATNYGYTF. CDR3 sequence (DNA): TGTGCCAGTAGTTCGACAGGGGCCACGAACTATGGCTACACCTTC.

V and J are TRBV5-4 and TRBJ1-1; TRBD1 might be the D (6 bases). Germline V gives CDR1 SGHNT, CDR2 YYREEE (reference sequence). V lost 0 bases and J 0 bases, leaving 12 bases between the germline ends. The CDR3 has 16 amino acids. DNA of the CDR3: TGTGCCAGCAGCTTGGCCAACAGGGCCCTGAACACTGAAGCTTTCTTT. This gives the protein CASSLANRALNTEAFF.

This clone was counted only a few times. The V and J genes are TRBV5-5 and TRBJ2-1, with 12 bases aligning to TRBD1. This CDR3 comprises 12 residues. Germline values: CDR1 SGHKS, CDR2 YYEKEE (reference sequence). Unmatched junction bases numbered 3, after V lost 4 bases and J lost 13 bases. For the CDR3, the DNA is TGTGCCAGCAGCACGGGGACAGGGGGCCAGTTCTTC. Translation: CASSTGTGGQFF.

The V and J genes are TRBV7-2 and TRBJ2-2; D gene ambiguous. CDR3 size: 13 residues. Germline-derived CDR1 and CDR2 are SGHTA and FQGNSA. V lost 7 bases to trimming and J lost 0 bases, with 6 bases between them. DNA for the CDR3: TGTGCCAGCACGGCAACGAACACCGGGGAGCTGTTTTTT. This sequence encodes CASTATNTGELFF.

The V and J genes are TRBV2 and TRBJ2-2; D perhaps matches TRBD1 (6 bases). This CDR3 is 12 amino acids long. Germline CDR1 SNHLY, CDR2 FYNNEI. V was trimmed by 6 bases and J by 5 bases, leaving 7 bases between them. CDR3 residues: CASSDRTGELFF. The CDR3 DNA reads TGTGCCAGCAGCGACAGGACCGGGGAGCTGTTTTTT.

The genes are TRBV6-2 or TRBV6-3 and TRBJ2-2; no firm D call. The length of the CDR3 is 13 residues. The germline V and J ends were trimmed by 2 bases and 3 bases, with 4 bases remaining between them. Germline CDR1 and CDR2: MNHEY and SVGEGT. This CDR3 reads CASSYGYTGELFF. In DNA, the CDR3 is TGTGCCAGCAGTTACGGGTACACCGGGGAGCTGTTTTTT.